Presented here are 11 T cell receptor beta chains from one specimen sequenced in a study of blood T cell repertoires in COVID-19. Assay used: immunoSEQ multiplex PCR; TCRdb lists only in-frame clones, some missing. The sample includes roughly 220,000 clones, 82% of them seen just once. Specimen: PBMCs or T cells enriched from blood (not recorded which). The receptors were gathered from a man in his forties who had recovered from COVID-19.

The chain joins TRBV28 to TRBJ1-5; possibly TRBD1 for D (5 bases). The CDR3 consists of 13 residues. From germline, CDR1 is MDHEN and CDR2 SYDVKM. V was trimmed by 7 bases and J by 3 bases, leaving 10 bases between them. The CDR3 DNA follows: TGTGCCAGCAATCAGGGCATCAATCAGCCCCAGCATTTT. Amino acids: CASNQGINQPQHF.

This clone occurred a few times. V gene TRBV2 combines with J gene TRBJ2-7; no firm D call. Germline-derived CDR1 and CDR2 are SNHLY and FYNNEI. The CDR3 extends over 16 amino acids. Trimming shortened V by 6 bases and J by 3 bases, and 21 bases separated the two germline ends. CDR3 DNA sequence: TGTGCCAGCAGGGCAATTCCCCTTCAGGAACACTACGAGCAGTACTTC. Translating gives CASRAIPLQEHYEQYF.

CDR3 coding DNA: TGTGCCAGCAGCCAACCGGACACCAATGAGCAGTTCTTC. This encodes CASSQPDTNEQFF. The V call is TRBV5-5, the J call TRBJ2-1; tentative D call: TRBD1 (5 bases). The CDR3 length is 13 residues. Germline assignment: CDR1 SGHKS and CDR2 YYEKEE (reference sequence). Trimming took off 4 bases at V and 6 bases at J, with 11 bases between the two ends.

The chain joins TRBV18 to TRBJ2-7, with 9 bases aligning to TRBD1. This CDR3 is 15 amino acids long. Germline V gives CDR1 KGHSH, CDR2 LQKENI. J lost 4 bases, V lost 6 bases, and 10 bases had no gene match. CDR3: CASSSTGGFGYEQYF. DNA for the CDR3: TGTGCCAGCTCGTCCACAGGGGGCTTCGGGTACGAGCAGTACTTC.

This clone was seen just once. The chain is built from TRBV24-1 and TRBJ2-3; D not certain. V was cut by 7 bases and J by 4 bases, with 14 bases left in between. Germline V lookup: CDR1 KGHDR, CDR2 SFDVKD. The CDR3 totals 14 residues. This CDR3 is CATSGTSPSDTQYF. The CDR3 coding sequence is TGTGCCACCAGCGGTACCTCGCCGTCAGATACGCAGTATTTT.

In its sample, this clone was seen a few times. The rearrangement uses TRBV9 and TRBJ2-2; no firm D call. The germline gives CDR1 SGDLS, CDR2 YYNGEE. V gave up 4 bases and J gave up 5 bases, with 15 bases separating them. The CDR3 extends over 15 amino acids. The chain's CDR3 is CASSPLDSFTGELFF. CDR3 DNA sequence: TGTGCCAGCAGCCCCCTAGACTCGTTTACCGGGGAGCTGTTTTTT.

This clone came up once. CDR3 sequence: CASSQLALGGVFGGYTF. Written as DNA, the CDR3 is TGCGCCAGCAGCCAACTCGCCTTGGGAGGGGTATTCGGTGGCTACACCTTC. The J gene is TRBJ1-2, the V gene TRBV4-1, with D possibly matching TRBD1 (5 bases). The germline V gene encodes CDR1 MGHRA and CDR2 YSYEKL. This CDR3 has 17 residues. V lost 2 bases, J lost 7 bases, and 23 bases lay in between.

The chain links TRBV19 to TRBJ1-1, with D tentatively TRBD1 (6 bases). The CDR3 extends over 13 amino acids. Trimming stripped 9 bases from V and 4 bases from J, with 15 bases between. Germline V CDR1 and CDR2: LNHDA, SQIVND (reference sequence). CDR3 DNA sequence: TGTGCCAGCCGGGGGGGCATAGGCACTGAAGCTTTCTTT. Its translation is CASRGGIGTEAFF.

The chain uses TRBV4-1 and TRBJ2-4, with a tentative D call TRBD2 (6 bases). The CDR3 loop spans 14 amino acids. V was cut by 3 bases and J by 7 bases, with 13 bases left in between. CDR1 MGHRA and CDR2 YSYEKL come from the germline V gene. In DNA form, the CDR3 reads TGCGCCAGCAGCCATTCCCCCGGAGGGAACATTCAGTACTTC. This sequence encodes CASSHSPGGNIQYF.

Concerning this clone itself: This specimen includes other DNA sequences encoding the same CDR3. This chain connects TRBV7-9 to TRBJ1-1; unclear D gene. The CDR3 covers 15 residues. Germline V gives CDR1 SEHNR, CDR2 FQNEAQ (reference sequence). Trimming pared 0 bases from V and 1 base from J, leaving 9 bases between. The CDR3 loop reads CASSLALAGNTEAFF. CDR3 nucleotides: TGTGCCAGCAGCTTAGCGTTGGCAGGGAACACTGAAGCTTTCTTT.

The genes are TRBV7-2 and TRBJ1-3, with D uncertain. V was clipped by 6 bases and J by 0 bases, with 15 bases between them. CDR3 length equals 16 residues. Germline V gene data show CDR1 as SGHTA and CDR2 as FQGNSA. The CDR3 spells CASREQGSRSGNTIYF. The CDR3 bases are TGTGCCAGCAGGGAGCAAGGGAGCCGCTCTGGAAACACCATATATTTT.